The text below deals with one T cell receptor beta chain. CDR3 length equals 18 residues. V was pared by 4 bases and J by 4 bases, with 26 bases between. Germline CDR1 SGHKS, CDR2 YYEKEE (reference sequence). The record originates from a study of blood T cell repertoires in COVID-19. Per the original data handling: Reference gene primer amplification gave estimated nucleated cell counts. Sequenced by immunoSEQ multiplex PCR; TCRdb stores in-frame clones only, minus some. That table supplies the V and J calls and clone size; D and trimming were determined from the DNA. The data hold tens of thousands of clones, with approximately 90% observed a single time.

This chain uses TRBV5-5 with TRBJ1-2; D perhaps matches TRBD1 (6 bases). The sequenced sample was peripheral blood. The clonotype was recovered from a man aged 65 to 85 with acute or convalescent COVID-19. The CDR3 DNA reads TGTGCCAGCAGCCCCTCTCAGAACCTCGCGGGGGCGAGCTATGGCTACACCTTC. Its protein is CASSPSQNLAGASYGYTF.